This entry lists 26 T cell receptor beta chains sequenced from one sample in a study of CD8+CD57+ T cells in acquired aplastic anemia. Profiles of TCR beta VDJ and CDR3 were generated from a genomic DNA template. TCRdb ran MiXCR on the reads and lists one entry per CDR3 protein. The data show around 200,000 distinct CDR3 sequences, about 62% seen once. CD8+CD57+ cell expansion had been shown by flow cytometry in patients chosen for sequencing. The material sequenced was sorted CD4+, CD8+, or CD8+CD57+ T cells (not recorded which) from PBMCs. These receptors originate from a human donor with aplastic anemia.

This clonotype was detected only a few times. This chain joins TRBV24-1 and TRBJ1-5; the D is unclear. The germline gives CDR1 KGHDR, CDR2 SFDVKD. V lost 7 bases to trimming and J lost 5 bases, with 14 bases between them. The CDR3 consists of 14 residues. In nucleotides, the CDR3 is TGTGCCACCAGCGGAGGGAGGGAGGATCAGCCCCAGCATTTT. Translation gives CATSGGREDQPQHF.

The rearrangement links TRBV7-9 to TRBJ2-7; D uncertain. The CDR3 extends over 13 amino acids. V was cut by 5 bases and J by 3 bases, with 11 bases left in between. Looked up from germline, CDR1 is SEHNR and CDR2 is FQNEAQ (reference sequence). CDR3 in DNA: TGTGCCAGCAGCCCCCTAGGGTACTACGAGCAGTACTTC. Translating it yields CASSPLGYYEQYF.

Here the CDR3 DNA reads TGTGCCAGCAGCTTGGGACAGGGCGGGAGGGTCGCAGATACGCAGTATTTT. Translation gives CASSLGQGGRVADTQYF. The chain has TRBV5-4 and TRBJ2-3, with 9 nucleotides matching TRBD2. CDR3 length: 17 residues. Germline CDR1 reads SGHNT; CDR2 reads YYREEE (reference sequence). V was pared by 0 bases and J by 4 bases, with 9 bases of the junction left unmatched.

V is TRBV19 and J is TRBJ1-5, with D unresolved. The germline gives CDR1 LNHDA, CDR2 SQIVND (reference sequence). The CDR3 runs to 14 residues. V was trimmed by 11 bases and J by 2 bases, leaving 16 bases between them. CDR3 sequence: CASRLVLGNQPQHF. The CDR3 DNA reads as TGTGCCTCCCGGTTAGTCCTGGGCAATCAGCCCCAGCATTTT.

This clonotype was seen ten or more times. The chain links TRBV5-6 to TRBJ2-5, with 12 bases that match TRBD2. V dropped 5 bases and J dropped 0; count of bases not matched to a gene: 5. The germline gives CDR1 SGHDT, CDR2 YYEEEE. The CDR3 covers 16 residues. DNA for the CDR3: TGTGCCAGCAGACTAGCGGGGGGACCTAACCAAGAGACCCAGTACTTC. As protein: CASRLAGGPNQETQYF.

V is TRBV7-2 and J is TRBJ2-1; perhaps TRBD2 as D (5 bases). V was pared by 4 bases and J by 12 bases, with 10 bases between. This CDR3 is built from 11 residues. In germline, CDR1 is SGHTA, CDR2 FQGNSA. For the CDR3, the DNA is TGTGCCAGCAGCTCACTAGAGTTGCAGTTCTTC. This sequence encodes CASSSLELQFF.

The chain recombines TRBV25-1 with TRBJ1-6; 10 bases are a match to TRBD1. The CDR3 totals 13 residues. Germline V gene lookup returns CDR1 MGHDK and CDR2 SYGVNS. V lost 7 bases and J lost 10; bases outside the gene matches: 4. As DNA, the CDR3 is TGTGCCAGCAAGGGACAGGGGTCGTCACCCCTCCACTTT. Translated: CASKGQGSSPLHF. The full variable domain, rest sourced from reference TRBV25-1 and TRBJ1-6, is EADIYQTPRYLVIGTGKKITLECSQTMGHDKMYWYQQDPGMELHLIHYSYGVNSTEKGDLSSESTVSRIRTEHFPLTLESARPSHTSQYLCASKGQGSSPLHFGNGTRLTVT.

The chain has TRBV7-9 and TRBJ2-1; the D gene is possibly TRBD1 (6 bases). V lost 5 bases and J lost 7, with 9 bases in between. The germline gives CDR1 SEHNR, CDR2 FQNEAQ (reference sequence). This CDR3 contains 12 residues. Here the CDR3 reads CASSPGQNEQFF. CDR3 DNA: TGTGCCAGCAGCCCGGGACAAAATGAGCAGTTCTTC.

The chain is built from TRBV10-3 and TRBJ2-5; 7 nucleotides line up with TRBD1. V lost 0 bases and J lost 5; bases outside the gene matches: 6. The CDR3 is 15 amino acids. Germline V lookup: CDR1 ENHRY, CDR2 SYGVKD. The CDR3: CAISESIGGGETQYF. For the CDR3, the DNA is TGTGCCATCAGTGAGTCTATAGGGGGCGGTGAGACCCAGTACTTC.

This chain connects TRBV20-1 to TRBJ2-1; D is perhaps TRBD2 (5 bases). The V end was cut by 5 bases, the J end by 13 bases, with 15 bases between. Germline assignment: CDR1 DFQATT and CDR2 SNEGSKA (reference sequence). This CDR3 spans 11 amino acids. CDR3 DNA: TGCAGTGCTTCGGAGGAGTGGGATCAGTTCTTC. Translated, it gives CSASEEWDQFF.

The J gene is TRBJ2-1, the V gene TRBV7-8; 10 bases align to TRBD2. Trimming at V came to 2 bases and at J to 6 bases, leaving 1 base not matched to a gene. The V gene's germline CDR1 is SGHVS and CDR2 FQNEAQ. The CDR3 length is 14 residues. The CDR3 bases are TGTGCCAGCAGCTTAAGCGGGAGGGTCAATGAGCAGTTCTTC. Translated: CASSLSGRVNEQFF.

This sequence joins TRBV2 and TRBJ1-5; TRBD1 might be the D (6 bases). CDR1 and CDR2 from the germline V gene are SNHLY and FYNNEI. V was trimmed by 3 bases and J by 7 bases, leaving 13 bases between them. This CDR3 region has 14 residues. The CDR3 nucleotides are TGTGCCAGCAGTGAGTCAACAGGGCGACAGCCCCAGCATTTT. It codes for CASSESTGRQPQHF.

J is TRBJ1-1 and V is TRBV19; D call uncertain. V lost 4 bases and J 7 bases, leaving 16 bases between the germline ends. Germline V gene lookup returns CDR1 LNHDA and CDR2 SQIVND (reference sequence). The CDR3 length is 14 residues. The CDR3: CASSTGNGPHEAFF. CDR3 in DNA: TGTGCCAGTAGTACCGGAAATGGGCCACATGAAGCTTTCTTT.

The V call is TRBV11-2, the J call TRBJ2-3; 7 nucleotides match TRBD2. The germline gives CDR1 SGHAT, CDR2 FQNNGV. There are 13 residues in the CDR3. With V trimmed by 5 bases and J by 4 bases, 3 bases remained unmatched. The CDR3 DNA follows: TGTGCCAGCAGCCTCCTAGCGGCAGATACGCAGTATTTT. Encoded protein: CASSLLAADTQYF.

The genes are TRBV25-1 and TRBJ2-7; 7 bases are shared with TRBD1. The germline CDR1 and CDR2 sequences are MGHDK and SYGVNS. The CDR3 is made up of 13 amino acids. V dropped 3 bases and J dropped 2; count of bases not matched to a gene: 1. As DNA, the CDR3 is TGTGCCAGCAGTGATGGACAGGCCTACGAGCAGTACTTC. This sequence encodes CASSDGQAYEQYF.

At least ten counts were recorded for this clonotype. This chain connects TRBV24-1 to TRBJ1-2, with TRBD1 matching 12 bases. The CDR3 length is 17 residues. J lost 3 bases, V lost 5 bases, and 9 bases had no gene match. Germline-derived CDR1 and CDR2 are KGHDR and SFDVKD. The CDR3 reads CATSARGQGAKDYGYTF. CDR3 DNA sequence: TGTGCCACCAGTGCTAGGGGACAGGGGGCGAAAGACTATGGCTACACCTTC.

This clonotype has a handful of counts. This rearrangement joins TRBV6-1 to TRBJ2-3, with unresolved D. V gave up 4 bases and J gave up 2 bases, with 4 bases separating them. Germline V CDR1 and CDR2: MNHNS, SASEGT. This CDR3 spans 12 amino acids. The CDR3 sequence is CASSAYTDTQYF. As DNA, the CDR3 is TGTGCCAGCAGTGCCTACACAGATACGCAGTATTTT.

At least ten counts were recorded for this clonotype. V and J are TRBV6-6 and TRBJ2-1; D is uncertain. This CDR3 contains 12 residues. V lost 7 bases and J 12 bases, leaving 16 bases between the germline ends. Germline V gene sequence: CDR1 MNHNY, CDR2 SVGAGI (reference sequence). The CDR3 DNA reads as TGTGCCAGCAAAGGAACTGAGGAGTTGCAGTTCTTC. Residues: CASKGTEELQFF.

The chain has TRBV14 and TRBJ2-1; 12 bases agree with TRBD2. The V gene's germline CDR1 is SGHDN and CDR2 FVKESK. Trimming removed 1 base from V and 8 bases from J; junction bases left unmatched: 3. CDR3 length: 15 residues. CDR3 bases: TGTGCCAGCAGCCAAGGACTAGCGGGAGTCTATGAGCAGTTCTTC. Protein product: CASSQGLAGVYEQFF.

Details on this clonotype: At one end, the junction sequence differs from germline, possibly due to a read error. The chain uses TRBV15 and TRBJ2-7; 7 bases fit TRBD1. The CDR3 totals 15 residues. Looked up from germline, CDR1 is LNHNV and CDR2 is YYDKDF (reference sequence). The DNA for the CDR3 is TGTGCCAGCAGCTACCAGACAGGGATCTCCAGCGAGCAGTACTTC. This codes for CASSYQTGISSEQYF.

This rearrangement joins TRBV20-1 to TRBJ1-2; D is uncertain. CDR3 length: 15 residues. Trimming shortened V by 3 bases and J by 0 bases, and 14 bases separated the two germline ends. Germline CDR1 is DFQATT and CDR2 is SNEGSKA (reference sequence). The CDR3 loop is CSASDPHQANYGYTF. CDR3 DNA sequence: TGCAGTGCTAGTGATCCACACCAGGCTAACTATGGCTACACCTTC.

The V gene is TRBV2, the J gene TRBJ1-1; D ambiguous. The CDR3 is 14 residues long. Germline CDR1 and CDR2: SNHLY and FYNNEI. Trimming left V 4 bases short and J 0 bases short, with 9 bases between. The CDR3 nucleotides read TGTGCCAGCAGTGGAGAGATTATGAACACTGAAGCTTTCTTT. Translated, it gives CASSGEIMNTEAFF.

The chain employs TRBV5-6 and TRBJ1-1; weak D call: TRBD1 (6 bases). The CDR3 length is 16 residues. Germline-derived CDR1 and CDR2 are SGHDT and YYEEEE. The germline V and J ends were trimmed by 0 bases and 6 bases, with 18 bases remaining between them. The CDR3 DNA is TGTGCCAGCAGCTTGGATTACAGGGTGATCATTTCTGAAGCTTTCTTT. Amino acid sequence: CASSLDYRVIISEAFF.

This chain joins TRBV20-1 and TRBJ2-7; D gene uncertain. Germline V gives CDR1 DFQATT, CDR2 SNEGSKA (reference sequence). The V end lost 1 base, the J end lost 2 bases, and 9 bases lay between the germline ends. This CDR3 comprises 13 residues. The chain's CDR3 is CSARVLEAYEQYF. CDR3 nucleotide sequence: TGCAGTGCTAGAGTCCTGGAAGCCTACGAGCAGTACTTC.

The J gene is TRBJ2-5, the V gene TRBV19, with D tentatively TRBD2 (5 bases). Between the trimmed V and J ends, which lost 3 bases and 2 bases, there was a span of 16 bases. CDR3 size: 16 residues. The germline gives CDR1 LNHDA, CDR2 SQIVND (reference sequence). CDR3 residues: CASSISPGSEQETQYF. For the CDR3, the DNA is TGTGCCAGTAGTATCTCCCCGGGTAGCGAGCAAGAGACCCAGTACTTC. The entire variable domain, with the rest obtained from reference TRBV19 and TRBJ2-5, is as follows: DGGITQSPKYLFRKEGQNVTLSCEQNLNHDAMYWYRQDPGQGLRLIYYSQIVNDFQKGDIAEGYSVSREKKESFPLTVTSAQKNPTAFYLCASSISPGSEQETQYFGPGTRLLVL.

This clonotype was found once. One end of the junction fails to match germline, which may point to a read error. The J gene is TRBJ2-5, the V gene TRBV24-1, with unresolved D. Germline loops: CDR1 KGHDR, CDR2 SFDVKD. The CDR3 sequence is 14 residues long. The CDR3 sequence: CATSDISNQETQYF. The CDR3 nucleotides read TGTGCCACCAGTGACATATCAAACCAGGAGACCCAGTACTTC.